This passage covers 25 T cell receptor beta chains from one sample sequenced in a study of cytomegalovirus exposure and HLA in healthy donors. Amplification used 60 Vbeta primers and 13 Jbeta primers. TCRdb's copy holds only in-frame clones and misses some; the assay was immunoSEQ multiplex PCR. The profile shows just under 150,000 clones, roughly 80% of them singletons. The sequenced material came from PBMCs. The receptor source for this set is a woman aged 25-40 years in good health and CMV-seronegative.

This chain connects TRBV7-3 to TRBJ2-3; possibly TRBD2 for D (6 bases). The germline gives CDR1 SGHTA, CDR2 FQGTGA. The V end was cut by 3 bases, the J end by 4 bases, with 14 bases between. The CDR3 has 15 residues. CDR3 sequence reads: CASSFGGPPADTQYF. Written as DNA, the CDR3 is TGTGCCAGCAGCTTCGGGGGACCCCCGGCAGATACGCAGTATTTT. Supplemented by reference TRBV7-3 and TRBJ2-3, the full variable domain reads GAGVSQTPSNKVTEKGKYVELRCDPISGHTALYWYRQSLGQGPEFLIYFQGTGAADDSGLPNDRFFAVRPEGSVSTLKIQRTERGDSAVYLCASSFGGPPADTQYFGPGTRLTVL.

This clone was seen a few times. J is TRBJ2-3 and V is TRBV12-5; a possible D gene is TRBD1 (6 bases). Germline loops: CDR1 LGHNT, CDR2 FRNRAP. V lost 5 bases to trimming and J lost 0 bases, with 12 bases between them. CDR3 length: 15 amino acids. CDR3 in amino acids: CASGPGQTSTDTQYF. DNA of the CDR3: TGTGCTAGTGGTCCGGGACAAACTAGCACAGATACGCAGTATTTT.

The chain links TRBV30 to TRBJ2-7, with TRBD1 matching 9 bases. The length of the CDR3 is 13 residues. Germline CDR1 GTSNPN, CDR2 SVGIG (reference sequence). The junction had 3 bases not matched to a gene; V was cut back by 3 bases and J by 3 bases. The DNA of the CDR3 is TGTGCCTGGAGGGGGACAGGGCTCTACGAGCAGTACTTC. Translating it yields CAWRGTGLYEQYF.

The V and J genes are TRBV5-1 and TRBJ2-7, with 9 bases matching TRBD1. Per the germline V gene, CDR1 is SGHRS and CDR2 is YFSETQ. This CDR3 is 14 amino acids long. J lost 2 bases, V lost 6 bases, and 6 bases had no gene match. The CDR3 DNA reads TGCGCCAGCAACTCAGGACAGGGGACCTACGAGCAGTACTTC. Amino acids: CASNSGQGTYEQYF.

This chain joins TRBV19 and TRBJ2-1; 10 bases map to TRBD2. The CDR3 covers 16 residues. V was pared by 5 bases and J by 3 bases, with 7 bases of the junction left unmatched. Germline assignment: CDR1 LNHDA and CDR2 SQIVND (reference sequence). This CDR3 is CASSGLAGAGYNEQFF. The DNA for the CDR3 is TGTGCCAGTAGTGGGCTAGCGGGGGCGGGCTACAATGAGCAGTTCTTC.

CDR3 DNA sequence: TGTGCCACCCTATGGGGGCGCACCGGGGAGCTGTTTTTT. Translating it yields CATLWGRTGELFF. The genes are TRBV28 and TRBJ2-2, with a tentative D call TRBD1 (6 bases). Germline CDR1 is MDHEN and CDR2 is SYDVKM. The CDR3 is made up of 13 amino acids. The ends were cut back, 10 bases at V and 4 bases at J, with 13 bases in the middle. Filled out from reference TRBV28 and TRBJ2-2, the complete variable domain reads DVKVTQSSRYLVKRTGEKVFLECVQDMDHENMFWYRQDPGLGLRLIYFSYDVKMKEKGDIPEGYSVSREKKERFSLILESASTNQTSMYLCATLWGRTGELFFGEGSRLTVL.

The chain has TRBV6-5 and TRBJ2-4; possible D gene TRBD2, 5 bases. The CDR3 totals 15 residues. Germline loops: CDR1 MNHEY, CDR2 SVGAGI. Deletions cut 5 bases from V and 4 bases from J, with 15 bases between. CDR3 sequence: CASSHSRTGKNIQYF. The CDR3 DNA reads TGTGCCAGCAGTCATTCCCGGACGGGGAAAAACATTCAGTACTTC.

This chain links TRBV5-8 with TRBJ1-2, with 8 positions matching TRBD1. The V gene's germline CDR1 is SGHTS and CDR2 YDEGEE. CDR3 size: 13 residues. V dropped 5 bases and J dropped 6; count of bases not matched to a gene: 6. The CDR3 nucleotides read TGTGCCAGCAGGATCTACAGGGGGGATGGCTACACCTTC. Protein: CASRIYRGDGYTF.

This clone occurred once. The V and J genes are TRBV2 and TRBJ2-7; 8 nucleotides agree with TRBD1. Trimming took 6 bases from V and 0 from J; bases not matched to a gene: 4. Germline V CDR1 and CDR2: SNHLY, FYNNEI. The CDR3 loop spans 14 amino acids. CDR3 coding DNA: TGTGCCAGCAGGAGCAGGGGGCACTCCTACGAGCAGTACTTC. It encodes CASRSRGHSYEQYF. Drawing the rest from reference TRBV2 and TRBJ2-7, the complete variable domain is EPEVTQTPSHQVTQMGQEVILRCVPISNHLYFYWYRQILGQKVEFLVSFYNNEISEKSEIFDDQFSVERPDGSNFTLKIRSTKLEDSAMYFCASRSRGHSYEQYFGPGTRLTVT.

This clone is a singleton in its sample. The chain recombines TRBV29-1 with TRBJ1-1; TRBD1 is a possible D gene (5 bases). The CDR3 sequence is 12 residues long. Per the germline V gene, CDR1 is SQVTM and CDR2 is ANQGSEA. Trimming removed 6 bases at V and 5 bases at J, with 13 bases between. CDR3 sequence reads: CSVGEEDTEAFF. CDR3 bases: TGCAGCGTGGGGGAGGAAGATACTGAAGCTTTCTTT.

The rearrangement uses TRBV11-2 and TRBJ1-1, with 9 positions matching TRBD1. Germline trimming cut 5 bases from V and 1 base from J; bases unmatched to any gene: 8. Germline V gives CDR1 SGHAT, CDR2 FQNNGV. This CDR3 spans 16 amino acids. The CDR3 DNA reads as TGTGCCAGCAGCCCCGCTCTGGGACAGGGGAACACTGAAGCTTTCTTT. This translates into CASSPALGQGNTEAFF.

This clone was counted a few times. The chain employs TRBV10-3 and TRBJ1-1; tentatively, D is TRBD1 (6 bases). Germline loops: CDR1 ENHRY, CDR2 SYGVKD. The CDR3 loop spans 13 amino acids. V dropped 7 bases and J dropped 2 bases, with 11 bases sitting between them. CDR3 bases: TGTGCCATCAATGGACAGTTTAACACTGAAGCTTTCTTT. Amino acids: CAINGQFNTEAFF.

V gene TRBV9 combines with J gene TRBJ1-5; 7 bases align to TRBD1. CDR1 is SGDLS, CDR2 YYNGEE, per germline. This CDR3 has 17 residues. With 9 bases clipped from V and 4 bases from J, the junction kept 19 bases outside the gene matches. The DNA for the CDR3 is TGTGCCATACCGAAGTCGACCCGGGACAGCACAAATCAGCCCCAGCATTTT. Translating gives CAIPKSTRDSTNQPQHF.

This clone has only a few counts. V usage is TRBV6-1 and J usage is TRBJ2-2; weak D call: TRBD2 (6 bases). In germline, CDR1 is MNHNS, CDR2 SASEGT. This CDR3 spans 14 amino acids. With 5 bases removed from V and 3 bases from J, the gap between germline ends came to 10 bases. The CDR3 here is CASSSREDTGELFF. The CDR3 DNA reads TGTGCCAGCAGTAGTAGGGAGGACACCGGGGAGCTGTTTTTT.

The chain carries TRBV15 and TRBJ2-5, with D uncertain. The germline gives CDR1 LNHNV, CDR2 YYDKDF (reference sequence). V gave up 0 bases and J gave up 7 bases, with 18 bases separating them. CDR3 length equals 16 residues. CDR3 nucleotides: TGTGCCACCAGCAGAGATTTGTCGGCGGATACCGTGACCCAGTACTTC. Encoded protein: CATSRDLSADTVTQYF.

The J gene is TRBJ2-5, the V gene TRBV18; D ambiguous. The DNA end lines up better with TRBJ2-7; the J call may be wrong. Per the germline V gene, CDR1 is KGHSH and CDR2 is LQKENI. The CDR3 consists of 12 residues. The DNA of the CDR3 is TGTGCCAACTCTTACCTCAACTACGAGCAGTACTTC. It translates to CANSYLNYEQYF.

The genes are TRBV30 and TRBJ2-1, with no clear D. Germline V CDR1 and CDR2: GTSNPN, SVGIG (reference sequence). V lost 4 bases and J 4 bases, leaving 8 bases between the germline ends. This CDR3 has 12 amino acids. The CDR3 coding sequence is TGTGCCTGGACGCCACAGTACAATGAGCAGTTCTTC. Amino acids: CAWTPQYNEQFF.

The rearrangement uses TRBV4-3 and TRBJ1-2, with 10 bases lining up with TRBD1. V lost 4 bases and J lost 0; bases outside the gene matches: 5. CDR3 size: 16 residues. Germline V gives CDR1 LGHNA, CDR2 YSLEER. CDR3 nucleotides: TGCGCCAGCAGCCCGGGACAGGGGAACGCTAACTATGGCTACACCTTC. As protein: CASSPGQGNANYGYTF.

The CDR3 nucleotides read TGTGCCAGTACCTCTGCTCGGCAGCCCCAGCATTTT. This translates into CASTSARQPQHF. The chain joins TRBV19 to TRBJ1-5, with D unresolved. The V end was cut by 7 bases, the J end by 7 bases, with 11 bases between. Germline V gene sequence: CDR1 LNHDA, CDR2 SQIVND (reference sequence). CDR3 length: 12 residues.

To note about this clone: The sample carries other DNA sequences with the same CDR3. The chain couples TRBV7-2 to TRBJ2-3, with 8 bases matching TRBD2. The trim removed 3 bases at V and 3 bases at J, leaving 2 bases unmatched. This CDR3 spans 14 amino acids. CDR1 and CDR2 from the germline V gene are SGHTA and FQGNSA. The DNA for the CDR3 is TGTGCCAGCAGCTTGGGCGGGAGGACAGATACGCAGTATTTT. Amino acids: CASSLGGRTDTQYF.

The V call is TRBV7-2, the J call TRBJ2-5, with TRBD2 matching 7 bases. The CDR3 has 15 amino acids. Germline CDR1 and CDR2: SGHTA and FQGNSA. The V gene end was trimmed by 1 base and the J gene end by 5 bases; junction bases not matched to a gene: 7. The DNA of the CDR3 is TGTGCCAGCAGCTTAGGGGCGGGAGCATGGGAGACCCAGTACTTC. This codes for CASSLGAGAWETQYF.

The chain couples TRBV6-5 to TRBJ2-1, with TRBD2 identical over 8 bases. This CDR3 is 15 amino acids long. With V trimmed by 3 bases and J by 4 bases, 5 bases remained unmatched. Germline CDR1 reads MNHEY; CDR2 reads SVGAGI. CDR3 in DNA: TGTGCCAGCAGTTATGGGGCTAGCGGGTACAATGAGCAGTTCTTC. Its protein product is CASSYGASGYNEQFF.

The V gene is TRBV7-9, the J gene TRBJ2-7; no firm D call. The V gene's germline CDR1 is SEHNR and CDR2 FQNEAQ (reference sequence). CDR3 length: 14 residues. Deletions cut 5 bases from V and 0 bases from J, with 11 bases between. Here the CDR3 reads CASSHSGPSYEQYF. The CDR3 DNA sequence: TGTGCCAGCAGCCACTCGGGTCCCTCCTACGAGCAGTACTTC.

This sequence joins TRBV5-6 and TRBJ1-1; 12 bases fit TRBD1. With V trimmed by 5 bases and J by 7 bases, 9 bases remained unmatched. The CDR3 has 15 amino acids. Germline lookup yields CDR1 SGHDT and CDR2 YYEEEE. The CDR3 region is CASRLLGQGALEAFF. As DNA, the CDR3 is TGTGCCAGCAGGTTGTTGGGACAGGGGGCGCTTGAAGCTTTCTTT.

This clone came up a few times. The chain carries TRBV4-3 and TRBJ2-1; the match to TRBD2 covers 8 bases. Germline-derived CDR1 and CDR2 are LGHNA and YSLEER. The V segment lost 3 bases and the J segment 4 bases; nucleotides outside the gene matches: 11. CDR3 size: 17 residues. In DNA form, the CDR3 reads TGCGCCAGCAGCCAGCCTCAAAACGGGGGGGCGTACAATGAGCAGTTCTTC. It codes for CASSQPQNGGAYNEQFF.